This T cell receptor (beta chain) stems from a study of cytomegalovirus exposure and HLA in healthy donors. With V trimmed by 6 bases and J by 1 base, 2 bases remained unmatched. The germline CDR1 and CDR2 sequences are MNHNS and SASEGT. The length of the CDR3 is 13 residues. Primers for the PCR totalled 60 Vbeta and 13 Jbeta. Some clones are missing from TCRdb's copy, which holds only in-frame ones; the method was immunoSEQ multiplex PCR. The table records 150,000 to 200,000 clones, around 68% of them present only once. This clone was counted a few times. The clonotype comes from a man in his forties in good health and CMV-seronegative. The J gene is TRBJ1-2, the V gene TRBV6-1, with 7 bases aligning to TRBD1. The sample taken for sequencing was PBMCs. This CDR3 is CASSDRVNYGYTF. The CDR3 nucleotides read TGTGCCAGCAGCGACAGGGTTAACTATGGCTACACCTTC.